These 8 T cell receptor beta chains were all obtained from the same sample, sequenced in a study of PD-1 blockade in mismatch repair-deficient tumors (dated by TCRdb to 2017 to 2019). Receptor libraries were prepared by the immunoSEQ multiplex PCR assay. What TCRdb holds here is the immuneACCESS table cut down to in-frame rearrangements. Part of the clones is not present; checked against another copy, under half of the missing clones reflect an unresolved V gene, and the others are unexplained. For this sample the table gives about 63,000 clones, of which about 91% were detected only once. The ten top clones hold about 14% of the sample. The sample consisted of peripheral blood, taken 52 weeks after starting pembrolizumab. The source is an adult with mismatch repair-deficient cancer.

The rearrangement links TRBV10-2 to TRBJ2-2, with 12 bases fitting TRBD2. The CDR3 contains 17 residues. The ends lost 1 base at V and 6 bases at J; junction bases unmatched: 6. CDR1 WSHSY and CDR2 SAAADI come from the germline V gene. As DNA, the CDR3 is TGCGCCAGCAGTGAGTTAAAGACTAGCGGGAGACCCGGGGAGCTGTTTTTT. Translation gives CASSELKTSGRPGELFF.

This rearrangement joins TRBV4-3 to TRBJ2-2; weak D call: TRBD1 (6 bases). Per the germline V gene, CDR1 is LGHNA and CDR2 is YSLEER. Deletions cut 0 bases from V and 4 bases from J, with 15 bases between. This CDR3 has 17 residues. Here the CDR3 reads CASSQDPGAGSTGELFF. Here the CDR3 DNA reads TGCGCCAGCAGCCAAGACCCAGGGGCAGGGAGCACCGGGGAGCTGTTTTTT.

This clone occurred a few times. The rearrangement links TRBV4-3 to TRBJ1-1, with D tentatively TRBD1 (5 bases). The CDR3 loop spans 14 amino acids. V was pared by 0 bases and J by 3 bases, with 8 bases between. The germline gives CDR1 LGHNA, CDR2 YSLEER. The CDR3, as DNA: TGCGCCAGCAGCCAAGACAGGGTAGACACTGAAGCTTTCTTT. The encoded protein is CASSQDRVDTEAFF.

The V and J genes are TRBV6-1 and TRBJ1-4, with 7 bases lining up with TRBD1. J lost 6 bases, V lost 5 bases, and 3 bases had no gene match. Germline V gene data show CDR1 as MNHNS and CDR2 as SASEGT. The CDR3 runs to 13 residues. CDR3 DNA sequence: TGTGCCAGCAGTAGACAGGGAGATGAAAAACTGTTTTTT. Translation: CASSRQGDEKLFF.

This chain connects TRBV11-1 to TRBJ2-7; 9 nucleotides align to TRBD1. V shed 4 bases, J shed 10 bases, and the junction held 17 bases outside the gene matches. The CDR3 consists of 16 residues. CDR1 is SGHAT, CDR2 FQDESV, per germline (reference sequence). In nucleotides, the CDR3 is TGTGCCAGCAGCTCCACCGGGACAGGGTCAGTATCCAGACAGTACTTC. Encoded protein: CASSSTGTGSVSRQYF.

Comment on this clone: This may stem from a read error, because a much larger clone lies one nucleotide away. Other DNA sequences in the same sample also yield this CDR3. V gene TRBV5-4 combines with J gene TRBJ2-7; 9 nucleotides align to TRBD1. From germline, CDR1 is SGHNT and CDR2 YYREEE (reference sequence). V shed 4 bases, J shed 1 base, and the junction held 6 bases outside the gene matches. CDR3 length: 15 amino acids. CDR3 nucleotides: TGTGCCAGCAGCCAAGAGACAGGGGGTTCCTACGAGCAGTACTTC. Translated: CASSQETGGSYEQYF.

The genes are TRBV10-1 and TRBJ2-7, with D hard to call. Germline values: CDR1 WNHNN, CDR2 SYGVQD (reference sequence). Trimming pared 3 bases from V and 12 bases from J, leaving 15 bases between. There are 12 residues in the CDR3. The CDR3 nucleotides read TGCGCCAGCAGTGATGGTCGGGCAGCCCGGTACTTC. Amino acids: CASSDGRAARYF.

The CDR3 protein is CASSLDPGWGNQPQHF. As DNA, the CDR3 is TGTGCCAGCAGCTTGGATCCGGGTTGGGGCAATCAGCCCCAGCATTTT. V and J are TRBV5-5 and TRBJ1-5; D is uncertain. The CDR3 spans 16 residues. From germline, CDR1 is SGHKS and CDR2 YYEKEE (reference sequence). V was trimmed by 0 bases and J by 2 bases, leaving 12 bases between them.